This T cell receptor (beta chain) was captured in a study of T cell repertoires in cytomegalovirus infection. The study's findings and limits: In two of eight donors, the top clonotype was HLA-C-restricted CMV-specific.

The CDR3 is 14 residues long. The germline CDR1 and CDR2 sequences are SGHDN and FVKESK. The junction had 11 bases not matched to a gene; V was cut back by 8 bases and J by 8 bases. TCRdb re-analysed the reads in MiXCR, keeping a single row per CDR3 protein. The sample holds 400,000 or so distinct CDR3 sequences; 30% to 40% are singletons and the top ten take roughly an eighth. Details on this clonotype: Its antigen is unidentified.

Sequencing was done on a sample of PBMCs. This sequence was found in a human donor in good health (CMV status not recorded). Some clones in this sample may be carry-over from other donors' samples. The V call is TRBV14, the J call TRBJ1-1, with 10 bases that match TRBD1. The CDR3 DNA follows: TGTGCCAGCGGAACCTTGACAGGGGGCACCGAAGCTTTCTTT. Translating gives CASGTLTGGTEAFF.